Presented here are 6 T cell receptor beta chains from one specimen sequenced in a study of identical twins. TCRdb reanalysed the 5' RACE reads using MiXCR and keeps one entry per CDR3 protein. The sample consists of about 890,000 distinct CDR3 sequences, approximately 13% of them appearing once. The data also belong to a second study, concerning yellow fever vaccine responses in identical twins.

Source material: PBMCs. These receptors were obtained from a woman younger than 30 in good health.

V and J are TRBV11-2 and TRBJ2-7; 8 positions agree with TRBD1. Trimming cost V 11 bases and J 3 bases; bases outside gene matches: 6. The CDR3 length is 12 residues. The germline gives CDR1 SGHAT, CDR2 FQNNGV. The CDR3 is CALQQGGYEQYF. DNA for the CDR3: TGTGCCCTCCAACAGGGGGGCTACGAGCAGTACTTC.

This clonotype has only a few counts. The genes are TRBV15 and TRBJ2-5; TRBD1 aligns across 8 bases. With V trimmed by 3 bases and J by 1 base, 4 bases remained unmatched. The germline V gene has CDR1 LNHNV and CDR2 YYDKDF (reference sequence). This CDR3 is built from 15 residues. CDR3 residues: CATSREDRGQETQYF. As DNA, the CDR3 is TGTGCCACCAGCAGGGAAGACAGGGGCCAAGAGACCCAGTACTTC.

The CDR3 nucleotides read TGTGCCAGCAGTTACCTAAGTACCTACGAGCAGTACTTC. It codes for CASSYLSTYEQYF. The chain links TRBV6-2 or TRBV6-3 to TRBJ2-7; no clear D. Trimming left V 2 bases short and J 2 bases short, with 7 bases between. CDR1 and CDR2 from the germline V gene are MNHEY and SVGEGT. There are 13 residues in the CDR3.

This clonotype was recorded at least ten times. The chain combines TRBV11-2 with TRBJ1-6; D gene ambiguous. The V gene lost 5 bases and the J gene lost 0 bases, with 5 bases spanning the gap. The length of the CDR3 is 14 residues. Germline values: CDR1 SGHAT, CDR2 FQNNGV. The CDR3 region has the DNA TGTGCCAGCAGCCGAAGCTCCTATAATTCACCCCTCCACTTT. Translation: CASSRSSYNSPLHF.

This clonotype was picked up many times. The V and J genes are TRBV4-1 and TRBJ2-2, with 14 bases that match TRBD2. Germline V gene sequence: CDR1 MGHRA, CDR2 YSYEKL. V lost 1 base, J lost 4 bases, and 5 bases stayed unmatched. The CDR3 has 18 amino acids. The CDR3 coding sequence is TGCGCCAGCAGCCAAGCGGGACTAGCGGGGGTGGGCACCGGGGAGCTGTTTTTT. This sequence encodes CASSQAGLAGVGTGELFF.

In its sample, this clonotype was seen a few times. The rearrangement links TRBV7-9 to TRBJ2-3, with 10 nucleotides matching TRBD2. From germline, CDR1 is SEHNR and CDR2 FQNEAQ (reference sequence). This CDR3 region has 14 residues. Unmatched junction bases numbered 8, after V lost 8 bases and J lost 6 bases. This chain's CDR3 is CASVLSGRLDTQYF. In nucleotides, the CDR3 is TGTGCCAGCGTCCTTAGCGGGAGGCTGGATACGCAGTATTTT.